This T cell receptor (beta chain) was retrieved from a study of STAT3 mutations in large granular lymphocyte leukemia. Remarks on this clone: Antigen: not known.

J lost 0 bases, V lost 4 bases, and 4 bases had no gene match. The CDR3 has 15 amino acids. Per germline, CDR1 MDHEN and CDR2 SYDVKM. General observations from the study: Some patients had persisting codominant clonotypes that could mask small clones. All newly emerging clones after therapy were STAT3 wild type. Differing intervals and regimens complicate linking therapy response to clone burden. Every T-cell large granular lymphocyte leukemia patient had at least one immunodominant TCR beta clonotype.

Measured with immunoSEQ multiplex PCR; TCRdb has only the in-frame clones, and not every one. The table records approximately 25,000 clones, about 94% of them present only once. This clonotype originated in a man aged 35 to 55 with T-cell large granular lymphocyte leukemia. Some clones in this sample may be carry-over from other donors' samples. This sequence joins TRBV28 and TRBJ1-2; TRBD1 agrees at 8 bases. Sample: peripheral blood mononuclear cells. CDR3 DNA: TGTGCCAGCAGTTCCGGGACAGGTTCTAACTATGGCTACACCTTC. This codes for CASSSGTGSNYGYTF.